Detailed here is one TCR beta chain. The antigen is unknown. The sample contains more than one DNA sequence encoding this CDR3. The data stem from a study of cytomegalovirus exposure and HLA in healthy donors. Whole-study findings and limits: By HLA locus, TCR association rates varied in a later analysis, with DRB1 showing the most and HLA-C the fewest. The study dropped some indistinguishable V segments, TRBV6-2 and TRBV6-3 among them. Rare TCR sequences dominated, though some public TCRs recurred in many donors.

Primers for the PCR totalled 60 Vbeta and 13 Jbeta. Assay: immunoSEQ multiplex PCR; the TCRdb copy retains only in-frame clones and omits some. The sample yields roughly 97,000 clones, 81% seen once. The V end lost 0 bases, the J end lost 4 bases, and 9 bases lay between the germline ends. Per germline, CDR1 MRHNA and CDR2 SNTAGT. The CDR3 contains 14 residues. Donors were nominally healthy when sampled, though unrecorded immune exposures were likely. The sample comprised PBMCs. This rearrangement joins TRBV6-4 to TRBJ1-1, with D hard to call. The clonotype comes from a man aged 40-49 years in good health and CMV-seropositive. The CDR3 nucleotides read TGTGCCAGCAGTGACTCGAGTCGGGGCACTGAAGCTTTCTTT. It translates to CASSDSSRGTEAFF.